This TCR beta chain is drawn from a study of cytomegalovirus exposure and HLA in healthy donors. V lost 5 bases and J 4 bases, leaving 16 bases between the germline ends. The CDR3 totals 15 residues. The germline gives CDR1 MDHEN, CDR2 SYDVKM. 13 Jbeta primers and 60 Vbeta primers were used for the PCR. Generated by immunoSEQ multiplex PCR, the TCRdb table keeps only in-frame clones and is missing some. The table has roughly 100,000 clones, around 80% seen once; the top ten hold 2% to 2.5%. V gene TRBV28 combines with J gene TRBJ2-3; D might be TRBD1 (6 bases). Sample: PBMCs. This clonotype was obtained from a young man in good health and CMV-seronegative. CDR3 loop: CASSQTGRAADTQYF. As DNA, the CDR3 is TGTGCCAGCAGTCAAACAGGGAGAGCGGCAGATACGCAGTATTTT.